These T cell receptor beta chains were read from a single sample in a study of blood T cell repertoires in COVID-19. Libraries were prepared by immunoSEQ multiplex PCR; TCRdb keeps only in-frame clonotypes and omits some of them. The sample lists under 110,000 clones, around 75% occurring once. The specimen was peripheral blood. The receptors were gathered from a human donor with acute or convalescent COVID-19. The donor label of this sample is uncertain. The CDR3 runs from the conserved cysteine through the conserved F or W. Each record gives: clone size, V gene, D gene, J gene, CDR3 DNA, CDR3 protein. The D gene is left open where the match is weak. The size of a clone is reported for some rows only, either as once, few or many, or as a class for expanded clones.

abundance: -; v_gene: TRBV10-2; d_gene: -; j_gene: TRBJ1-3; CDR3nt: TGCGCCAGCAGTGACCCCAGGTTATCCGGAAACACCATATATTTT; CDR3aa: CASSDPRLSGNTIYF
abundance: -; v_gene: TRBV2; d_gene: -; j_gene: TRBJ2-5; CDR3nt: TGTGCCAGCAACAGGCAGGGCCAAGGGACCCAGTACTTC; CDR3aa: CASNRQGQGTQYF
abundance: -; v_gene: TRBV5-1; d_gene: TRBD1; j_gene: TRBJ1-2; CDR3nt: TGCGCCAGCAGCTCGGGACAGGGGAACTATGGCTACACCTTC; CDR3aa: CASSSGQGNYGYTF
abundance: -; v_gene: TRBV28; d_gene: -; j_gene: TRBJ2-2; CDR3nt: TGTGCCAGCAGTTTAAGTTTCCGGGAGCCGTTTTTT; CDR3aa: CASSLSFREPFF
abundance: -; v_gene: TRBV5-6; d_gene: -; j_gene: TRBJ2-5; CDR3nt: TGTGCCAGCAGCTCGCTGGGGGGTTGGCAAGAGACCCAGTACTTC; CDR3aa: CASSSLGGWQETQYF
abundance: -; v_gene: TRBV6-6; d_gene: -; j_gene: TRBJ2-6; CDR3nt: TGTGCCAGCAGTCAGCCCTCTGGGGCCAACGTCCTGACTTTC; CDR3aa: CASSQPSGANVLTF
abundance: few; v_gene: TRBV12-1; d_gene: -; j_gene: TRBJ1-2; CDR3nt: TGTGCCAGCAGCTTTGCGGGGACTACTAACTATGGCTACACCTTC; CDR3aa: CASSFAGTTNYGYTF
abundance: -; v_gene: TRBV5-1; d_gene: TRBD1; j_gene: TRBJ2-7; CDR3nt: TGCGCCAGCAGCGCGGACCTCGGACAGGGGGCCTACGAGCAGTACTTC; CDR3aa: CASSADLGQGAYEQYF
abundance: -; v_gene: TRBV2; d_gene: -; j_gene: TRBJ2-3; CDR3nt: TGTGCCAGCAGTAGGACTCACGCGGCAGATACGCAGTATTTT; CDR3aa: CASSRTHAADTQYF
abundance: -; v_gene: TRBV5-6; d_gene: TRBD2; j_gene: TRBJ2-5; CDR3nt: TGTGCCAGCAGTAGGACTAGCGGGGGGATTCAGACCCAGTACTTC; CDR3aa: CASSRTSGGIQTQYF
abundance: -; v_gene: TRBV6-6; d_gene: TRBD2; j_gene: TRBJ2-3; CDR3nt: TGTGCCAGCAGTTACTTAGCGGGGGCGGGAGATACGCAGTATTTT; CDR3aa: CASSYLAGAGDTQYF
abundance: -; v_gene: TRBV18; d_gene: TRBD1; j_gene: TRBJ1-6; CDR3nt: TGTGCCAGCTCAAACCAAGAGTCGTCGGGACAGGCAAATTCACCCCTCCACTTT; CDR3aa: CASSNQESSGQANSPLHF
abundance: -; v_gene: TRBV7-3; d_gene: TRBD2; j_gene: TRBJ2-2; CDR3nt: TGTGCCAGCAGCTTAACCCCAGGACTAGCGTACACCGGGGAGCTGTTTTTT; CDR3aa: CASSLTPGLAYTGELFF
abundance: -; v_gene: TRBV4-2; d_gene: TRBD1; j_gene: TRBJ1-6; CDR3nt: TGTGCCAGCAGCTTGGGCACAGGGGATAATTCACCCCTCCACTTT; CDR3aa: CASSLGTGDNSPLHF
abundance: few; v_gene: TRBV27; d_gene: -; j_gene: TRBJ2-7; CDR3nt: TGTGCCAGCAGTTCTCTCTCCCTCGCCTACGAGCAGTACTTC; CDR3aa: CASSSLSLAYEQYF
abundance: -; v_gene: TRBV6-6; d_gene: TRBD2; j_gene: TRBJ2-3; CDR3nt: TGTGCCAGCACCCTAGCGGGGGCCAAAGGAGCAGATACGCAGTATTTT; CDR3aa: CASTLAGAKGADTQYF
abundance: few; v_gene: TRBV9; d_gene: -; j_gene: TRBJ1-2; CDR3nt: TGTGCCAGCATCGGGGCGGGGGTTAACTATGGCTACACCTTC; CDR3aa: CASIGAGVNYGYTF
abundance: -; v_gene: TRBV5-4; d_gene: -; j_gene: TRBJ2-3; CDR3nt: TGTGCCAGCAGCTTGGGATTAGGTCAGGGGGGCCTCCTTAGCACAGATACGCAGTATTTT; CDR3aa: CASSLGLGQGGLLSTDTQYF
abundance: few; v_gene: TRBV5-4; d_gene: -; j_gene: TRBJ2-6; CDR3nt: TGTGCCAGCAGCGACAGCTCTGGGGCCAACGTCCTGACTTTC; CDR3aa: CASSDSSGANVLTF
abundance: -; v_gene: TRBV4-2; d_gene: TRBD2; j_gene: TRBJ2-1; CDR3nt: TGTGCCAGCAGCCAAGTCCTATTCAGCGGGGGGGAGGGTGAGCAGTTCTTC; CDR3aa: CASSQVLFSGGEGEQFF
abundance: -; v_gene: TRBV5-1; d_gene: -; j_gene: TRBJ2-3; CDR3nt: TGCGCCACGTCGAGGGACACAGATACGCAGTATTTT; CDR3aa: CATSRDTDTQYF
abundance: -; v_gene: TRBV7-3; d_gene: TRBD1; j_gene: TRBJ2-2; CDR3nt: TGTGCCAGCAGCTTACCGGACAGGGGGCTGTTGGAACACCGGGGAGCTGTTTTT; CDR3aa: CASSLPDRGLLEHRGAVF
abundance: many; v_gene: TRBV5-6; d_gene: -; j_gene: TRBJ1-5; CDR3nt: TGTGCCAGCAGCTTGGCAGGCTTGGGTCCCCAGCATTTT; CDR3aa: CASSLAGLGPQHF
abundance: -; v_gene: TRBV5-5; d_gene: -; j_gene: TRBJ1-2; CDR3nt: TGTGCCAGCAGCTTCCTCAGGGAACTTAACTATGGCTACACCTTC; CDR3aa: CASSFLRELNYGYTF
abundance: once; v_gene: TRBV10-2; d_gene: TRBD1; j_gene: TRBJ2-5; CDR3nt: TGCGCCAGCAGTGGGCAGGGGGCTGGAGAGACCCAGTACTTC; CDR3aa: CASSGQGAGETQYF
abundance: -; v_gene: TRBV11-2; d_gene: TRBD1; j_gene: TRBJ1-5; CDR3nt: TGTGCCAGCAGCCACACCTATAAAAACAGGGGGAAGGAAGATCAGCCCCAGCATTTT; CDR3aa: CASSHTYKNRGKEDQPQHF
abundance: many; v_gene: TRBV11-2; d_gene: TRBD1; j_gene: TRBJ2-1; CDR3nt: TGTGCCAGCAGCTTGGCAGGGGGCTTTGAGCAGTTCTTC; CDR3aa: CASSLAGGFEQFF
abundance: once; v_gene: TRBV5-1; d_gene: TRBD2; j_gene: TRBJ2-7; CDR3nt: TGCGCCAGCAGCGGGGGAGGGACCTACGAGCAGTACTTC; CDR3aa: CASSGGGTYEQYF
abundance: once; v_gene: TRBV19; d_gene: -; j_gene: TRBJ2-4; CDR3nt: TGTGCCAGTAGTATTTCTGGGAGTGAGGCCAAAAACATTCAGTACTTC; CDR3aa: CASSISGSEAKNIQYF
abundance: -; v_gene: TRBV6-4; d_gene: -; j_gene: TRBJ2-6; CDR3nt: TGTGCCAGCAGCACAGGGTACGGAGGGGCCAACGTCCTGACTTTC; CDR3aa: CASSTGYGGANVLTF
abundance: -; v_gene: TRBV9; d_gene: TRBD2; j_gene: TRBJ2-2; CDR3nt: TGTGCCAGCAGCGCCCAGCGGGGGGGCCGTAGCGGGGAGCTGTTTTTT; CDR3aa: CASSAQRGGRSGELFF
abundance: -; v_gene: TRBV4-1; d_gene: -; j_gene: TRBJ2-3; CDR3nt: TGCGCCAGCAGCCCCCGGACTTTCAATACGCAGTATTTT; CDR3aa: CASSPRTFNTQYF
abundance: -; v_gene: TRBV5-1; d_gene: TRBD1; j_gene: TRBJ2-7; CDR3nt: TGCGCCAGCAGCTTTGGGACAGGGGTGTACGAGCAGTACTTC; CDR3aa: CASSFGTGVYEQYF
abundance: -; v_gene: TRBV21-1; d_gene: -; j_gene: TRBJ1-1; CDR3nt: TGTGCCAGCAGCAAAGGGGCAGGGCGGAGGAACACTGAAGCTTTCTTT; CDR3aa: CASSKGAGRRNTEAFF
abundance: once; v_gene: TRBV19; d_gene: TRBD2; j_gene: TRBJ2-1; CDR3nt: TGTGCCAGTAGTACCCCTAGCGGGGGGGCGAATGAGCAGTTCTTC; CDR3aa: CASSTPSGGANEQFF
abundance: few; v_gene: TRBV3-1/TRBV3-2; d_gene: TRBD2; j_gene: TRBJ2-2; CDR3nt: TGTGCCAGCAGCCAGGTGCGAGCGGGGGGGCCCCGCACCGGGGAGCTGTTTTTT; CDR3aa: CASSQVRAGGPRTGELFF
abundance: -; v_gene: TRBV6-5; d_gene: TRBD1; j_gene: TRBJ2-4; CDR3nt: TGTGCCAGCAGCTTACATCCCAGGGGGAAAAACATTCAGTACTTC; CDR3aa: CASSLHPRGKNIQYF
abundance: medium-sized; v_gene: TRBV6-1; d_gene: -; j_gene: TRBJ1-5; CDR3nt: TGTGCCAGCAGTGAACAGGTTCAACAGCCCCAGCATTTT; CDR3aa: CASSEQVQQPQHF
abundance: -; v_gene: TRBV19; d_gene: TRBD2; j_gene: TRBJ2-1; CDR3nt: TGTGCCAGTAGTAGATGGGGGGGAACCTACAATGAGCAGTTCTTC; CDR3aa: CASSRWGGTYNEQFF
abundance: -; v_gene: TRBV4-1; d_gene: -; j_gene: TRBJ1-1; CDR3nt: TGCGCCAGCAGCCAAGCGGGAGTGAACACTGAAGCTTTCTTT; CDR3aa: CASSQAGVNTEAFF
abundance: -; v_gene: TRBV14; d_gene: -; j_gene: TRBJ2-2; CDR3nt: TGTGCCAGCAGCCAGCAGGGAGGAGTGTCCGGGGAGCTGTTTTTT; CDR3aa: CASSQQGGVSGELFF
abundance: few; v_gene: TRBV10-3; d_gene: TRBD1; j_gene: TRBJ2-1; CDR3nt: TGTGCCATCAGTGAGGGGGACAGGGGATCCTACAATGAGCAGTTCTTC; CDR3aa: CAISEGDRGSYNEQFF
abundance: -; v_gene: TRBV19; d_gene: -; j_gene: TRBJ1-5; CDR3nt: TGTGCCAGTAGTATTGGTGGTTCTCGGTTCAATCAGCCCCAGCATTTT; CDR3aa: CASSIGGSRFNQPQHF
abundance: -; v_gene: TRBV27; d_gene: -; j_gene: TRBJ1-2; CDR3nt: TGTGCCAGCAGAGATACCGGACTGGCTGGCTACACCTTC; CDR3aa: CASRDTGLAGYTF
abundance: -; v_gene: TRBV19; d_gene: TRBD1; j_gene: TRBJ2-2; CDR3nt: TGTGCCAGTAGTGGGACAGCGAACACCGGGGAGCTGTTTTTT; CDR3aa: CASSGTANTGELFF
abundance: -; v_gene: TRBV12-3/TRBV12-4; d_gene: -; j_gene: TRBJ1-1; CDR3nt: TGTGCCAGCAGTTTGACTTCGGGCACTGAAGCTTTCTTT; CDR3aa: CASSLTSGTEAFF
abundance: -; v_gene: TRBV7-8; d_gene: TRBD1; j_gene: TRBJ2-7; CDR3nt: TGTGCCAGCAGCTTACGACAGGGTTTAACCTACGAGCAGTACTTC; CDR3aa: CASSLRQGLTYEQYF
abundance: -; v_gene: TRBV2; d_gene: -; j_gene: TRBJ1-1; CDR3nt: TGTGCCAGCAGTGAACCCCCGGGCACTGAAGCTTTCTTT; CDR3aa: CASSEPPGTEAFF
abundance: -; v_gene: TRBV5-1; d_gene: -; j_gene: TRBJ1-5; CDR3nt: TGCGCCAGCCCCCAGGGTGGTAATCAGCCCCAGCATTTT; CDR3aa: CASPQGGNQPQHF
abundance: -; v_gene: TRBV30; d_gene: TRBD2; j_gene: TRBJ2-2; CDR3nt: TGTGCCTGGAGTCCACAGCGGGGGTTCACCGGGGAGCTGTTTTTT; CDR3aa: CAWSPQRGFTGELFF
abundance: -; v_gene: TRBV24-1; d_gene: TRBD1; j_gene: TRBJ2-5; CDR3nt: TGTGCCACCAGTAGAAGCCGAGGGACAGGCCAAGAGACCCAGTACTTC; CDR3aa: CATSRSRGTGQETQYF
abundance: few; v_gene: TRBV10-3; d_gene: TRBD1; j_gene: TRBJ2-1; CDR3nt: TGTGCCATCAGTCCCGGGACAGGGGACTACAATGAGCAGTTCTTC; CDR3aa: CAISPGTGDYNEQFF
abundance: -; v_gene: TRBV19; d_gene: TRBD1; j_gene: TRBJ2-5; CDR3nt: TGTGCCAGTATGAATTCGGTTGGACAGGGGACTTGGGAGACCCAGTACTTC; CDR3aa: CASMNSVGQGTWETQYF
abundance: -; v_gene: TRBV2; d_gene: -; j_gene: TRBJ2-1; CDR3nt: TGTGCCAGCAGTCGGGGGAACAATGAGCAGTTCTTC; CDR3aa: CASSRGNNEQFF
abundance: -; v_gene: TRBV6-2/TRBV6-3; d_gene: -; j_gene: TRBJ1-2; CDR3nt: TGTGCCAGCAGTTACCCGGCCAGGGGTCATGGCTACACCTTC; CDR3aa: CASSYPARGHGYTF
abundance: -; v_gene: TRBV7-9; d_gene: -; j_gene: TRBJ1-4; CDR3nt: TGTGCCAGCAGCCATGACAGGGAAAAACTGTTTTTT; CDR3aa: CASSHDREKLFF
abundance: -; v_gene: TRBV6-5; d_gene: -; j_gene: TRBJ2-5; CDR3nt: TGTGCCAGCGGGGTCGGGGGTGGACACCAAGAGACCCAGTACTTC; CDR3aa: CASGVGGGHQETQYF
abundance: few; v_gene: TRBV5-1; d_gene: -; j_gene: TRBJ1-2; CDR3nt: TGCGCCAGCAGCGCGGACAGCACCTATAACTATGGCTACACCTTC; CDR3aa: CASSADSTYNYGYTF
abundance: -; v_gene: TRBV2; d_gene: -; j_gene: TRBJ1-1; CDR3nt: TGTGCCAGCATCCAGGAGGTCACTGAAGCTTTCTTT; CDR3aa: CASIQEVTEAFF
abundance: -; v_gene: TRBV27; d_gene: -; j_gene: TRBJ1-2; CDR3nt: TGTGCCAGCAGTTTATCTTCCGGGGGTTCCTATGGCTACACCTTC; CDR3aa: CASSLSSGGSYGYTF